The entry below describes one T cell receptor (beta chain). The data derive from a study of cytomegalovirus exposure and HLA in healthy donors. Clones were sequenced by immunoSEQ multiplex PCR, and TCRdb holds only the in-frame ones, with some missing. The sample carries under 200,000 clones, about 96% recorded once. The germline CDR1 and CDR2 sequences are SGHRS and YFSETQ. The junction had 3 bases not matched to a gene; V was cut back by 0 bases and J by 4 bases. This CDR3 contains 14 residues. V is TRBV5-1 and J is TRBJ2-7; 8 bases match TRBD2. The sequenced sample was PBMCs. This sequence was found in a woman between 18 and 29 years old in good health and CMV-seronegative. CDR3 residues: CASSLVGGGYEQYF. The CDR3 DNA sequence: TGCGCCAGCAGCTTGGTCGGGGGGGGATACGAGCAGTACTTC.